This entry features one T cell receptor (beta chain) sequence. These data belong to a study of blood T cell repertoires in COVID-19. Overall study: Samples of COVID-19 (acute and convalescent) were obtained from the United States, Italy and Spain. Sample material is recorded as cDNA or gDNA derived from T cells, B-cell-depleted T cells, or PBMCs.

Original analysis: Amplified reference gene primers provided the basis for estimating nucleated cell counts. Sequenced by immunoSEQ multiplex PCR; TCRdb stores in-frame clones only, minus some. The V and J calls and clone size are taken from that table; D and trimming were inferred from the DNA. Among about 140,000 clones listed, 80% to 90% were seen once. This CDR3 has 14 amino acids. Germline CDR1 is MNHEY and CDR2 is SVGAGI. Between the trimmed V and J ends, which lost 2 bases and 7 bases, there was a span of 14 bases. This TCR derives from a woman aged 60-75 years with acute or convalescent COVID-19. Sequenced sample: peripheral blood. V gene TRBV6-5 combines with J gene TRBJ1-2; D ambiguous. CDR3 amino acids: CASSYGDSAIGYTF. As DNA, the CDR3 is TGTGCCAGCAGTTACGGCGACTCCGCTATTGGCTACACCTTC.